This TCR beta chain appears in the sequencing data of a study of CD8 T cells in Susac syndrome. The CDR3 is made up of 10 amino acids. CDR1 and CDR2 from the germline V gene are SQVTM and ANQGSEA. The germline V and J ends were trimmed by 7 bases and 4 bases, with 7 bases remaining between them. The patients serving as multiple sclerosis controls were treatment-naive. They had stable or active relapsing-remitting disease and fulfilled revised McDonald criteria. TEMRA cells underwent FACS enrichment and CD8+ and CD4+ T cells underwent negative isolation. Random hexamers were used to reverse transcribe about 0.5 to 1 ug of RNA. TCRdb processed the immunoSEQ multiplex PCR reads anew with MiXCR; each CDR3 protein has one entry. The data hold 250,000 to 300,000 distinct CDR3 sequences, with 70% to 90% observed a single time.

The V gene is TRBV29-1, the J gene TRBJ1-1, with a weak D call TRBD1 (6 bases). The TCR was taken from a human donor with multiple sclerosis. The sample consisted of CD8+ T cells from PBMCs. This CDR3 is CSGGGTEAFF. CDR3 DNA sequence: TGCAGCGGAGGGGGCACTGAAGCTTTCTTT.